The rows below give T cell receptor beta chains drawn from one sample of a study of blood T cells in healthy people across ages. Each CDR3 protein gets one entry after TCRdb re-called the 5' RACE reads with MiXCR. The profile shows approximately 600,000 distinct CDR3 sequences, about 54% of them singletons. Sequencing used blood. The receptors here all came from a man in his 60s in good health. Both conserved end residues are part of each CDR3. The D gene is left open where the match is weak. Clone size is stated in some rows and not others, as once, few, many or a class when expanded.

abundance: few; j_gene: TRBJ2-1; d_gene: -; v_gene: TRBV6-5; CDR3nt: TGTGCCAGCAGTTACGACGAGGGGTCCTACAATGAGCAGTTCTTC; CDR3aa: CASSYDEGSYNEQFF
abundance: -; j_gene: TRBJ2-1; d_gene: TRBD2; v_gene: TRBV4-3; CDR3nt: TGCGCCAGCAGCCCGAACTTGGCGGGGGGGCTCTACAATGAGCAGTTCTTC; CDR3aa: CASSPNLAGGLYNEQFF
abundance: few; j_gene: TRBJ2-3; d_gene: -; v_gene: TRBV29-1; CDR3nt: TGCAGCGTCGTCCCTAAAACAGGGACAGATACGCAGTATTTT; CDR3aa: CSVVPKTGTDTQYF
abundance: -; j_gene: TRBJ1-1; d_gene: TRBD1; v_gene: TRBV6-1; CDR3nt: TGTGCCAGCAGCAGACAGGGAACCACTGAAGCTTTCTTT; CDR3aa: CASSRQGTTEAFF
abundance: once; j_gene: TRBJ1-2; d_gene: TRBD1; v_gene: TRBV18; CDR3nt: TGTGCCAGCTCACCCAGGACAGGGGGTATCAGATATGGCTACACCTTC; CDR3aa: CASSPRTGGIRYGYTF
abundance: once; j_gene: TRBJ2-1; d_gene: -; v_gene: TRBV20-1; CDR3nt: TGCAGTGCTAGAGATAGAGGACACCCTTCTCACAATGAGCAGTTCTTC; CDR3aa: CSARDRGHPSHNEQFF
abundance: -; j_gene: TRBJ2-1; d_gene: TRBD2; v_gene: TRBV5-5; CDR3nt: TGTGCCAGCAGCTCGGTGTGGCGGGGGGGCTACAATGAGCAGTTCTTC; CDR3aa: CASSSVWRGGYNEQFF
abundance: -; j_gene: TRBJ2-7; d_gene: TRBD1; v_gene: TRBV6-5; CDR3nt: TGTGCCAGCAGTTATAGTATAGGACAGGGGCCTGCTTACGAGCAGTACTTC; CDR3aa: CASSYSIGQGPAYEQYF
abundance: -; j_gene: TRBJ1-1; d_gene: -; v_gene: TRBV7-2; CDR3nt: TGTGCCAGCAGAAAAAGGGGGGACTATAGGGGAGCTTTCTTT; CDR3aa: CASRKRGDYRGAFF
abundance: -; j_gene: TRBJ2-3; d_gene: TRBD2; v_gene: TRBV7-9; CDR3nt: TGTGCCAGCAGAGATCTAGCGGGGGAACGAGATACGCAGTATTTT; CDR3aa: CASRDLAGERDTQYF
abundance: -; j_gene: TRBJ1-2; d_gene: TRBD1; v_gene: TRBV25-1; CDR3nt: TGTGCCAGCAGTGAAACAGGGGGCGCATACTATGGCTACACCTTC; CDR3aa: CASSETGGAYYGYTF
abundance: -; j_gene: TRBJ2-5; d_gene: TRBD2; v_gene: TRBV4-2; CDR3nt: TGTGCCAGCAGCCGAGTTAGCGGGGGGTACCAAGAGACCCAGTACTTC; CDR3aa: CASSRVSGGYQETQYF
abundance: -; j_gene: TRBJ2-3; d_gene: TRBD2; v_gene: TRBV9; CDR3nt: TGTGCCAGCAGCGTAGGTACTAGCGGAGGGGATACGCAGTATTTT; CDR3aa: CASSVGTSGGDTQYF
abundance: -; j_gene: TRBJ1-1; d_gene: -; v_gene: TRBV5-1; CDR3nt: TGCGCCAGCAGCTTGCGACCAGATAACACTGAAGCTTTCTTT; CDR3aa: CASSLRPDNTEAFF
abundance: -; j_gene: TRBJ2-7; d_gene: -; v_gene: TRBV20-1; CDR3nt: TGCAGTGTCAGATTACCTCAGGGTGCCAATGAGCAGTACTTC; CDR3aa: CSVRLPQGANEQYF
abundance: few; j_gene: TRBJ2-7; d_gene: -; v_gene: TRBV19; CDR3nt: TGTGCCAGTAGTAGGTTTGGCTCCTACGAGCAGTACTTC; CDR3aa: CASSRFGSYEQYF
abundance: -; j_gene: TRBJ2-5; d_gene: -; v_gene: TRBV5-1; CDR3nt: TGCGCCAGCAGCTTGGCCGCCGCCCCTCCAGAGACCCAGTACTTC; CDR3aa: CASSLAAAPPETQYF
abundance: few; j_gene: TRBJ2-3; d_gene: -; v_gene: TRBV20-1; CDR3nt: TGCAGTGCTAGGGACCCGCGGGGGCGCACAGATACGCAGTATTTT; CDR3aa: CSARDPRGRTDTQYF
abundance: -; j_gene: TRBJ2-7; d_gene: -; v_gene: TRBV9; CDR3nt: TGTGCCAGCAGCGTAGGGGTCACGCCTGTGGACTACGAGCAGTACTTC; CDR3aa: CASSVGVTPVDYEQYF
abundance: -; j_gene: TRBJ2-5; d_gene: -; v_gene: TRBV15; CDR3nt: TGTGCCACCAGCAGGCCGGGACTCTTGATGGAGACCCAGTACTTC; CDR3aa: CATSRPGLLMETQYF
abundance: -; j_gene: TRBJ1-4; d_gene: -; v_gene: TRBV18; CDR3nt: TGTGCCAGCTCGGGCAGGGAGGCTGAAAAACTGTTTTTT; CDR3aa: CASSGREAEKLFF
abundance: few; j_gene: TRBJ2-5; d_gene: TRBD2; v_gene: TRBV20-1; CDR3nt: TGCAGTGCCAACCCAGCGGGGACTCAAGAGACCCAGTACTTC; CDR3aa: CSANPAGTQETQYF
abundance: once; j_gene: TRBJ2-5; d_gene: -; v_gene: TRBV7-2; CDR3nt: TGTGCCAGCAGCCTAGAGGGGGGGCGCTGGGAGACCCAGTACTTC; CDR3aa: CASSLEGGRWETQYF
abundance: many; j_gene: TRBJ1-4; d_gene: -; v_gene: TRBV29-1; CDR3nt: TGCAGCGTTGAAGATCCCCAGGGTCGTGAAAAACTGTTTTTT; CDR3aa: CSVEDPQGREKLFF
abundance: few; j_gene: TRBJ2-1; d_gene: -; v_gene: TRBV6-6; CDR3nt: TGTGCCAGCAGTTATGGGCCCACTGAGCAGTTCTTC; CDR3aa: CASSYGPTEQFF
abundance: -; j_gene: TRBJ2-5; d_gene: TRBD1; v_gene: TRBV5-1; CDR3nt: TGCGCCAGCAGCATCGGACAGGCGTCTACCCAAGAGACCCAGTACTTC; CDR3aa: CASSIGQASTQETQYF
abundance: many; j_gene: TRBJ2-1; d_gene: TRBD2; v_gene: TRBV2; CDR3nt: TGTGCCAGCAGTGAAGCTGAGCTAGCGGGGATAAATGAGCAGTTCTTC; CDR3aa: CASSEAELAGINEQFF
abundance: few; j_gene: TRBJ2-5; d_gene: TRBD1; v_gene: TRBV5-1; CDR3nt: TGCGCCAGCAGCCGCAACCTGGGACAGGGAAAGACCCAGTACTTC; CDR3aa: CASSRNLGQGKTQYF
abundance: few; j_gene: TRBJ2-3; d_gene: -; v_gene: TRBV20-1; CDR3nt: TGCAGTGCCAGAGATGATGGCCACCCTCTCACAGATACGCAGTATTTT; CDR3aa: CSARDDGHPLTDTQYF
abundance: -; j_gene: TRBJ2-3; d_gene: TRBD2; v_gene: TRBV20-1; CDR3nt: TGCAGTGCTCTACTAGCGGGGGGGTCAGATACGCAGTATTTT; CDR3aa: CSALLAGGSDTQYF
abundance: -; j_gene: TRBJ2-1; d_gene: TRBD2; v_gene: TRBV20-1; CDR3nt: TGCAGTGCTAGGACTTGGGGGACTAGCCGGGTTGGAAGCTCCTACAATGAGCAGTTCTTC; CDR3aa: CSARTWGTSRVGSSYNEQFF
abundance: -; j_gene: TRBJ2-3; d_gene: -; v_gene: TRBV12-3/TRBV12-4; CDR3nt: TGTGCCAGCACCGTCCGGGGGGATACGCAGTATTTT; CDR3aa: CASTVRGDTQYF
abundance: -; j_gene: TRBJ2-5; d_gene: TRBD2; v_gene: TRBV9; CDR3nt: TGTGCCAGCAGCGTGTTGGGACTAGCGTCAGAGACCCAGTACTTC; CDR3aa: CASSVLGLASETQYF
abundance: -; j_gene: TRBJ1-1; d_gene: TRBD1; v_gene: TRBV6-1; CDR3nt: TGTGCCAGCAGTCCGGGACAGCTATACACTGAAGCTTTCTTT; CDR3aa: CASSPGQLYTEAFF
abundance: -; j_gene: TRBJ2-7; d_gene: TRBD2; v_gene: TRBV5-1; CDR3nt: TGCGCCAGCAGGTCCCTAGCGGGGGGTATCTACGAGCAGTACTTC; CDR3aa: CASRSLAGGIYEQYF
abundance: few; j_gene: TRBJ2-5; d_gene: TRBD2; v_gene: TRBV18; CDR3nt: TGTGCCAGCTCACCACCGGCGGGGGTACAAGAGACCCAGTACTTC; CDR3aa: CASSPPAGVQETQYF
abundance: -; j_gene: TRBJ1-2; d_gene: TRBD1; v_gene: TRBV5-6; CDR3nt: TGTGCCAGCAGGAGGACAGGGATTAACTATGGCTACACCTTC; CDR3aa: CASRRTGINYGYTF
abundance: -; j_gene: TRBJ1-4; d_gene: TRBD1; v_gene: TRBV20-1; CDR3nt: TGCAGTGCATATCCGGGACAGGGGGCGGAAAAACTGTTTTTT; CDR3aa: CSAYPGQGAEKLFF
abundance: -; j_gene: TRBJ1-1; d_gene: -; v_gene: TRBV6-1; CDR3nt: TGTGCCAGCAGTGAGCTACAGGTTGGGAGGAACACTGAAGCTTTCTTT; CDR3aa: CASSELQVGRNTEAFF
abundance: few; j_gene: TRBJ1-5; d_gene: -; v_gene: TRBV29-1; CDR3nt: TGCAGCGTTGGGGACATGGGTCAGCCCCAGCATTTT; CDR3aa: CSVGDMGQPQHF
abundance: once; j_gene: TRBJ2-1; d_gene: -; v_gene: TRBV20-1; CDR3nt: TGCAGTGCTAACAGGGTTGGGGAGCAGTTCTTC; CDR3aa: CSANRVGEQFF
abundance: many; j_gene: TRBJ1-2; d_gene: -; v_gene: TRBV29-1; CDR3nt: TGCAGCGTTGAAGTAGGCAACTATGGCTACACCTTC; CDR3aa: CSVEVGNYGYTF
abundance: -; j_gene: TRBJ2-4; d_gene: -; v_gene: TRBV5-6; CDR3nt: TGTGCCAGCAGCACCTCCAACATTCAGTACTTC; CDR3aa: CASSTSNIQYF
abundance: few; j_gene: TRBJ2-7; d_gene: TRBD2; v_gene: TRBV7-2; CDR3nt: TGTGCCAGCAGCCCTTTGGCGGGGGGAGGTTTGTACGAGCAGTACTTC; CDR3aa: CASSPLAGGGLYEQYF
abundance: -; j_gene: TRBJ1-1; d_gene: TRBD1; v_gene: TRBV5-1; CDR3nt: TGCGCCAGCGGCTTGGGACAGGGTGCCACTGAAGCTTTCTTT; CDR3aa: CASGLGQGATEAFF
abundance: -; j_gene: TRBJ2-7; d_gene: -; v_gene: TRBV2; CDR3nt: TGTGCCAGCAGAATGGACAGTTTTTCCTACGAGCAGTACTTC; CDR3aa: CASRMDSFSYEQYF
abundance: few; j_gene: TRBJ2-7; d_gene: TRBD2; v_gene: TRBV6-6; CDR3nt: TGTGCCAGCAGTTCTATAAGCGGGGGGTCCTCCTACGAGCAGTACTTC; CDR3aa: CASSSISGGSSYEQYF
abundance: -; j_gene: TRBJ1-1; d_gene: -; v_gene: TRBV3-1; CDR3nt: TGTGCCAGCAGTCAGGCATACATGAACACTGAAGCTTTCTTT; CDR3aa: CASSQAYMNTEAFF